What follows are 29 T cell receptor beta chains derived from one specimen sequenced in a study of blood T cell repertoires in COVID-19. Only in-frame clones appear in the TCRdb table, and some are missing; sequencing was by immunoSEQ multiplex PCR. The sample consists of fewer than 250,000 clones, about 86% of them appearing once. The material sequenced was peripheral blood. The origin of the receptors is a man aged 45-65 years with active or convalescent COVID-19.

The chain couples TRBV27 to TRBJ1-3, with a weak D call TRBD1 (6 bases). V dropped 5 bases and J dropped 0 bases, with 17 bases sitting between them. CDR1 and CDR2 from the germline V gene are MNHEY and SMNVEV (reference sequence). The CDR3 sequence is 17 residues long. Here the CDR3 reads CASSPSTGASSGNTIYF. CDR3 coding DNA: TGTGCCAGCAGTCCTTCGACAGGTGCGAGCTCTGGAAACACCATATATTTT.

The chain recombines TRBV7-9 with TRBJ1-2; 12 nucleotides agree with TRBD1. Germline-derived CDR1 and CDR2 are SEHNR and FQNEAQ (reference sequence). This CDR3 is 16 amino acids long. J lost 8 bases, V lost 5 bases, and 12 bases had no gene match. CDR3 loop: CASSRNRQGQGAGYTF. The DNA of the CDR3 is TGTGCCAGCAGCCGAAACAGACAGGGACAGGGGGCGGGCTACACCTTC.

This rearrangement joins TRBV12-3 or TRBV12-4 to TRBJ1-2; 7 positions agree with TRBD1. This CDR3 region has 13 residues. J gave up 7 bases and V 7 bases, and 9 bases lay outside the gene matches. CDR3 protein: CASTRQGGRGYTF. CDR3 nucleotides: TGTGCCAGCACCCGACAGGGTGGACGTGGCTACACCTTC.

This clone turned up a few times. V and J are TRBV2 and TRBJ1-1; maybe TRBD1 (6 bases). Trimming cost V 8 bases and J 4 bases, with 17 bases left between them. The CDR3 has 14 amino acids. Per germline, CDR1 SNHLY and CDR2 FYNNEI. CDR3 DNA sequence: TGTGCCAGCCCTACAGGGCCTGATTCCACTGAAGCTTTCTTT. It yields the protein CASPTGPDSTEAFF. The variable domain in full, completed from reference TRBV2 and TRBJ1-1, reads EPEVTQTPSHQVTQMGQEVILRCVPISNHLYFYWYRQILGQKVEFLVSFYNNEISEKSEIFDDQFSVERPDGSNFTLKIRSTKLEDSAMYFCASPTGPDSTEAFFGQGTRLTVV.

This clone has just one count. The chain joins TRBV30 to TRBJ1-6; unclear D gene. This CDR3 has 13 amino acids. CDR1 and CDR2 (germline): GTSNPN, SVGIG (reference sequence). Trimming pared 6 bases from V and 7 bases from J, leaving 13 bases between. CDR3 bases: TGTGCCTGCCTTTCTACAGAAAATTCACCCCTCCACTTT. Protein sequence: CACLSTENSPLHF.

This clone has a count of ten or more. This sequence joins TRBV4-1 and TRBJ1-3, with 7 bases fitting TRBD1. Per germline, CDR1 MGHRA and CDR2 YSYEKL. Trimming removed 1 base from V and 2 bases from J; junction bases left unmatched: 8. The CDR3 has 17 amino acids. The CDR3 DNA sequence: TGCGCCAGCAGCCAAGCCATGCAGGGGGTGGCTGGAAACACCATATATTTT. It is translated as CASSQAMQGVAGNTIYF.

V usage is TRBV2 and J usage is TRBJ2-5; 11 bases are a match to TRBD2. The ends lost 8 bases at V and 5 bases at J; junction bases unmatched: 10. The V gene's germline CDR1 is SNHLY and CDR2 FYNNEI. There are 15 residues in the CDR3. CDR3 loop: CASETSGAYGETQYF. The CDR3 nucleotides are TGTGCCAGCGAGACTAGCGGGGCATATGGGGAGACCCAGTACTTC.

The V gene is TRBV10-1, the J gene TRBJ1-4; weak D call: TRBD1 (5 bases). Germline V gene lookup returns CDR1 WNHNN and CDR2 SYGVQD (reference sequence). V dropped 0 bases and J dropped 8 bases, with 19 bases sitting between them. This CDR3 contains 17 residues. The DNA for the CDR3 is TGCGCCAGCAGTGAGTCAAGACTAGGCCGGGGGTTGGAAAAACTGTTTTTT. It encodes CASSESRLGRGLEKLFF.

J is TRBJ1-4 and V is TRBV10-3; D perhaps matches TRBD1 (5 bases). Germline V gene lookup returns CDR1 ENHRY and CDR2 SYGVKD. The CDR3 is 15 residues long. V was cut by 4 bases and J by 4 bases, with 13 bases left in between. CDR3 protein: CAISARQRLNEKLFF. Written as DNA, the CDR3 is TGTGCCATCAGTGCCAGACAGAGGCTTAATGAAAAACTGTTTTTT.

This clone has only one observation. J is TRBJ1-5 and V is TRBV21-1; the table's D call, TRBD1, was not checked against the DNA. TRBV21-1 is tagged as a pseudogene. This CDR3 has 16 amino acids. The CDR3 sequence: CASNLGRGMRNQPQHF. In DNA form, the CDR3 reads TGTGCCAGCAACCTCGGAAGGGGGATGCGGAATCAGCCCCAGCATTTT.

The chain recombines TRBV6-5 with TRBJ2-1; 7 positions agree with TRBD1. V lost 6 bases and J lost 7; bases outside the gene matches: 9. The CDR3 spans 14 residues. In germline, CDR1 is MNHEY, CDR2 SVGAGI. In DNA, the CDR3 is TGTGCCAGCAGCCCGGGACAGTGGCTGAATGAGCAGTTCTTC. As protein: CASSPGQWLNEQFF.

J is TRBJ2-3 and V is TRBV11-2, with D possibly matching TRBD2 (5 bases). The V gene's germline CDR1 is SGHAT and CDR2 FQNNGV. This CDR3 comprises 17 residues. V lost 2 bases and J lost 6, with 21 bases in between. The CDR3 coding sequence is TGTGCCAGCAGCTTACTCCCCCCTACTAGTGCGGCGGATACGCAGTATTTT. It codes for CASSLLPPTSAADTQYF.

The rearrangement uses TRBV2 and TRBJ1-5; TRBD1 matches at 7 bases. The CDR3 extends over 13 amino acids. From germline, CDR1 is SNHLY and CDR2 FYNNEI. The junction had 3 bases not matched to a gene; V was cut back by 6 bases and J by 4 bases. DNA of the CDR3: TGTGCCAGCAGGGGACAGTGGAATCAGCCCCAGCATTTT. It is translated as CASRGQWNQPQHF. Based on the CDR3 plus reference TRBV2 and TRBJ1-5, the full variable domain is EPEVTQTPSHQVTQMGQEVILRCVPISNHLYFYWYRQILGQKVEFLVSFYNNEISEKSEIFDDQFSVERPDGSNFTLKIRSTKLEDSAMYFCASRGQWNQPQHFGDGTRLSIL.

The V gene is TRBV5-4, the J gene TRBJ2-3; D may be TRBD2 (6 bases). The germline gives CDR1 SGHNT, CDR2 YYREEE (reference sequence). This CDR3 has 15 amino acids. The V and J ends lost 4 bases and 3 bases respectively, with 15 bases between them. The CDR3 reads CASSPDGGRTDTQYF. The CDR3 DNA reads TGTGCCAGCAGCCCGGACGGGGGTAGGACAGATACGCAGTATTTT.

V usage is TRBV9 and J usage is TRBJ1-6; 7 bases fit TRBD1. CDR1 is SGDLS and CDR2 is YYNGEE in the germline V gene. The CDR3 extends over 13 amino acids. With 8 bases clipped from V and 7 bases from J, the junction kept 6 bases outside the gene matches. Here the CDR3 DNA reads TGTGCCAGTACCGGACAGGAAAATTCACCCCTCCACTTT. Translation: CASTGQENSPLHF.

The genes are TRBV11-3 and TRBJ1-4; D perhaps matches TRBD1 (6 bases). Trimming took off 1 base at V and 7 bases at J, with 19 bases between the two ends. This CDR3 spans 17 amino acids. Per germline, CDR1 SGHNT and CDR2 YENEEA. CDR3 nucleotide sequence: TGTGCCAGCAGCTTAGGGGCACAGGGCGGTACCAGTGAAAAACTGTTTTTT. It codes for CASSLGAQGGTSEKLFF. Full variable domain (remainder filled in from reference TRBV11-3 and TRBJ1-4): EAGVVQSPRYKIIEKKQPVAFWCNPISGHNTLYWYLQNLGQGPELLIRYENEEAVDDSQLPKDRFSAERLKGVDSTLKIQPAELGDSAVYLCASSLGAQGGTSEKLFFGSGTQLSVL.

This clone was picked up a small number of times. The V call is TRBV30, the J call TRBJ1-2; D not resolved. Germline V gene data show CDR1 as GTSNPN and CDR2 as SVGIG (reference sequence). V was clipped by 0 bases and J by 3 bases, with 11 bases between them. The CDR3 runs 14 residues. The CDR3 is CAWSVPYEDYGYTF. The CDR3, as DNA: TGTGCCTGGAGTGTACCTTATGAGGACTATGGCTACACCTTC.

The chain couples TRBV28 to TRBJ1-1; 7 bases align to TRBD1. CDR3 length: 12 residues. The J segment lost 10 bases and the V segment lost 1 base, leaving 3 bases of the junction unmatched. Per germline, CDR1 MDHEN and CDR2 SYDVKM. The CDR3 is CASSLSYRGAFF. CDR3 in DNA: TGTGCCAGCAGTTTATCTTACAGGGGAGCTTTCTTT.

The genes are TRBV28 and TRBJ2-1, with 8 bases matching TRBD1. Germline values: CDR1 MDHEN, CDR2 SYDVKM. The CDR3 contains 15 residues. V dropped 4 bases and J dropped 7; count of bases not matched to a gene: 9. The CDR3 spells CASSSILDRENEQFF. CDR3 nucleotide sequence: TGTGCCAGCAGTTCCATACTGGACAGGGAGAATGAGCAGTTCTTC.

The chain employs TRBV30 and TRBJ2-5; a possible D gene is TRBD2 (5 bases). V dropped 7 bases and J dropped 3 bases, with 15 bases sitting between them. The CDR3 sequence is 13 residues long. Germline loops: CDR1 GTSNPN, CDR2 SVGIG (reference sequence). The CDR3 DNA follows: TGTGCCTCATCACAGCGGCTGAAAGAGACCCAGTACTTC. Its translation is CASSQRLKETQYF.

Concerning this clone: One junction end does not reproduce the germline sequence, and a read error may be involved. This chain joins TRBV10-3 and TRBJ1-5; tentatively, D is TRBD1 (6 bases). This CDR3 region has 14 residues. Germline values: CDR1 ENHRY, CDR2 SYGVKD. CDR3 in amino acids: CTIRAGAPPGPQHF. For the CDR3, the DNA is TGTACCATCAGGGCGGGGGCCCCGCCGGGGCCCCAGCATTTT.

This chain joins TRBV5-1 and TRBJ2-1, with 8 nucleotides matching TRBD2. The CDR3 is 17 amino acids. In germline, CDR1 is SGHRS, CDR2 YFSETQ. The trim removed 3 bases at V and 2 bases at J, leaving 10 bases unmatched. CDR3 coding DNA: TGCGCCAGCAGCTCGCCTCCGGGGGGGGCCACCTACAATGAGCAGTTCTTC. Translation: CASSSPPGGATYNEQFF.

This chain connects TRBV19 to TRBJ1-6, with no clear D. V was pared by 6 bases and J by 9 bases, with 12 bases between. CDR3 length: 13 residues. Germline CDR1 is LNHDA and CDR2 is SQIVND (reference sequence). CDR3 protein: CASSPGASSPLHF. The CDR3, as DNA: TGTGCCAGTAGCCCGGGAGCTTCTTCACCCCTCCACTTT.

The chain has TRBV15 and TRBJ1-5; D possibly corresponds to TRBD1 (6 bases). The ends were cut back, 6 bases at V and 3 bases at J, with 12 bases in the middle. The germline gives CDR1 LNHNV, CDR2 YYDKDF (reference sequence). The CDR3 totals 14 residues. The CDR3 nucleotides read TGTGCCACCAGAAAGGGACAAAACAATCAGCCCCAGCATTTT. Its protein product is CATRKGQNNQPQHF.

The V and J genes are TRBV6-5 and TRBJ2-5; possible D gene TRBD1, 6 bases. Germline CDR1 MNHEY, CDR2 SVGAGI. This CDR3 has 15 amino acids. The V and J ends lost 6 bases and 2 bases respectively, with 16 bases between them. CDR3 bases: TGTGCCAGCAGCCGGGACAATAGGAGGCAAGAGACCCAGTACTTC. It codes for CASSRDNRRQETQYF.

The chain employs TRBV11-2 and TRBJ1-4; 8 bases align to TRBD1. This CDR3 spans 13 amino acids. V was clipped by 10 bases and J by 2 bases; unmatched bases: 3. Germline V gene lookup returns CDR1 SGHAT and CDR2 FQNNGV. The CDR3 sequence: CATTGGTNEKLFF. CDR3 in DNA: TGTGCCACCACAGGGGGTACTAATGAAAAACTGTTTTTT.

The chain links TRBV11-2 to TRBJ1-2, with a weak D call TRBD1 (5 bases). The CDR3 covers 13 residues. Trimming shortened V by 3 bases and J by 4 bases, and 9 bases separated the two germline ends. Per germline, CDR1 SGHAT and CDR2 FQNNGV. As DNA, the CDR3 is TGTGCCAGCAGCTTTAGCAGGGTCTATGGCTACACCTTC. This gives the protein CASSFSRVYGYTF.

In nucleotides, the CDR3 is TGTGCCAGCAGCCAGGTGTCCAGGTCTGTGGTGCAGTACTTC. Its translation is CASSQVSRSVVQYF. The chain carries TRBV3-1 (or the pseudogene TRBV3-2) and TRBJ2-7; D is ambiguous. The CDR3 is 14 amino acids. Germline V gene lookup returns CDR1 LGHDT and CDR2 YNNKEL (reference sequence). Trimming left V 3 bases short and J 9 bases short, with 18 bases between.

The chain employs TRBV7-9 and TRBJ2-5; D is perhaps TRBD1 (5 bases). CDR3 size: 14 residues. Trimming took off 4 bases at V and 2 bases at J, with 11 bases between the two ends. Germline V lookup: CDR1 SEHNR, CDR2 FQNEAQ (reference sequence). The CDR3 region has the DNA TGTGCCAGCAGCTATATCGGACAACAAGAGACCCAGTACTTC. Translating gives CASSYIGQQETQYF.